The 25 T cell receptor beta chains below come from one sample, sequenced in a study of blood T cell repertoires in COVID-19 (dated by TCRdb to 2020 to 2021). To prepare the library, the immunoSEQ multiplex PCR assay was applied. What TCRdb holds here is the immuneACCESS table cut down to in-frame rearrangements. Part of the clones is not present; checked against another copy, under half of the missing clones reflect an unresolved V gene, and the others are unexplained. The sample table contains fewer than 60,000 clones; only one count was recorded for about 85% of them. Around 7.2% of the sample lies in the top ten. Sequencing was performed on peripheral blood. The receptors stem from a man between 65 and 85 years old with active COVID-19.

The V and J genes are TRBV4-2 and TRBJ2-1, with 11 bases fitting TRBD2. V lost 5 bases, J lost 5 bases, and 8 bases stayed unmatched. Per the germline V gene, CDR1 is LGHNA and CDR2 is YNFKEQ. The CDR3 extends over 16 amino acids. CDR3 bases: TGTGCCAGCAGCGGTCTAGCGGGGGGCTGGAACAATGAGCAGTTCTTC. It is translated as CASSGLAGGWNNEQFF.

The rearrangement links TRBV9 to TRBJ1-1; weak D call: TRBD1 (5 bases). Germline CDR1 is SGDLS and CDR2 is YYNGEE. The CDR3 extends over 12 amino acids. V dropped 6 bases and J dropped 3 bases, with 9 bases sitting between them. For the CDR3, the DNA is TGTGCCAGCACCGGGGGAGACACTGAAGCTTTCTTT. Amino acids: CASTGGDTEAFF. Full variable domain (outside the CDR3, taken from reference TRBV9 and TRBJ1-1): DSGVTQTPKHLITATGQRVTLRCSPRSGDLSVYWYQQSLDQGLQFLIQYYNGEERAKGNILERFSAQQFPDLHSELNLSSLELGDSALYFCASTGGDTEAFFGQGTRLTVV.

V usage is TRBV18 and J usage is TRBJ2-5; TRBD2 matches 8 bases. Germline V lookup: CDR1 KGHSH, CDR2 LQKENI. The junction had 4 bases not matched to a gene; V was cut back by 3 bases and J by 1 base. This CDR3 is 15 amino acids long. The DNA for the CDR3 is TGTGCCAGCTCACCCGGGCGGGGGGTCCAAGAGACCCAGTACTTC. Protein product: CASSPGRGVQETQYF.

V gene TRBV24-1 combines with J gene TRBJ1-5; TRBD1 might be the D (6 bases). CDR3 length equals 13 residues. V was pared by 7 bases and J by 4 bases, with 10 bases between. Germline values: CDR1 KGHDR, CDR2 SFDVKD. CDR3 in DNA: TGTGCCACCAGCAGGGGTTTGAATCAGCCCCAGCATTTT. It translates to CATSRGLNQPQHF.

The V and J genes are TRBV7-7 and TRBJ2-5, with 12 nucleotides matching TRBD2. V lost 1 base, J lost 0 bases, and 3 bases stayed unmatched. CDR3 size: 17 residues. Germline values: CDR1 SSHAT, CDR2 FNYEAQ (reference sequence). In DNA, the CDR3 is TGTGCCAGCAGCTTAGGACTAGCGGGGGATTACCAAGAGACCCAGTACTTC. The encoded protein is CASSLGLAGDYQETQYF.

V gene TRBV12-3 or TRBV12-4 combines with J gene TRBJ1-2; D is undetermined. V was pared by 6 bases and J by 4 bases, with 9 bases between. The CDR3 loop spans 12 amino acids. This chain's CDR3 is CASSLDSYGYTF. The CDR3 nucleotides are TGTGCCAGCAGCCTCGATAGCTATGGCTACACCTTC.

The chain links TRBV7-9 to TRBJ1-1; D is possibly TRBD1 (6 bases). V lost 5 bases and J 0 bases, leaving 13 bases between the germline ends. CDR1 SEHNR and CDR2 FQNEAQ come from the germline V gene (reference sequence). The CDR3 is made up of 15 amino acids. The CDR3 DNA is TGTGCCAGCAGCCCTTGGACAGCCATGAACACTGAAGCTTTCTTT. The encoded protein is CASSPWTAMNTEAFF.

V and J are TRBV10-2 and TRBJ1-5; 7 bases map to TRBD1. Germline loops: CDR1 WSHSY, CDR2 SAAADI. V dropped 2 bases and J dropped 5; count of bases not matched to a gene: 6. The CDR3 is 15 residues long. CDR3 amino acids: CASSEQQGYYQPQHF. For the CDR3, the DNA is TGCGCCAGCAGTGAGCAACAGGGGTACTATCAGCCCCAGCATTTT.

The rearrangement joins TRBV7-8 to TRBJ2-3; the match to TRBD2 covers 14 bases. Trimming cost V 11 bases and J 4 bases; bases outside gene matches: 11. Per the germline V gene, CDR1 is SGHVS and CDR2 is FQNEAQ. The CDR3 has 16 amino acids. CDR3 amino acids: CAVTGLAGGPSDTQYF. CDR3 coding DNA: TGTGCCGTCACTGGACTAGCGGGGGGCCCATCAGATACGCAGTATTTT.

The V gene is TRBV7-9, the J gene TRBJ2-7; 8 nucleotides match TRBD1. CDR3 length equals 15 residues. Trimming took 0 bases from V and 3 from J; bases not matched to a gene: 4. Germline V CDR1 and CDR2: SEHNR, FQNEAQ (reference sequence). CDR3 sequence (DNA): TGTGCCAGCAGCTTAGCGGCAGGGGGCTTCTACGAGCAGTACTTC. It yields the protein CASSLAAGGFYEQYF.

This clone was counted between two and nine times. This chain uses TRBV29-1 with TRBJ1-1; D remains unclear. Looked up from germline, CDR1 is SQVTM and CDR2 is ANQGSEA. The V end was cut by 8 bases, the J end by 0 bases, with 10 bases between. The CDR3 has 12 amino acids. Here the CDR3 reads CSTGLLNTEAFF. CDR3 nucleotide sequence: TGCAGCACCGGACTGTTGAACACTGAAGCTTTCTTT.

This clone showed up just once. The chain is built from TRBV28 and TRBJ2-1; 7 bases map to TRBD2. The CDR3 loop spans 15 amino acids. Trimming removed 7 bases from V and 6 bases from J; junction bases left unmatched: 12. Germline V gives CDR1 MDHEN, CDR2 SYDVKM. The CDR3 DNA sequence: TGTGCCAGCACCTCGAGCGGGGAACGGGGCAATGAGCAGTTCTTC. As protein: CASTSSGERGNEQFF.

The chain has TRBV5-4 and TRBJ2-5; 9 bases line up with TRBD1. The trim removed 4 bases at V and 4 bases at J, leaving 8 bases unmatched. This CDR3 has 15 residues. Looked up from germline, CDR1 is SGHNT and CDR2 is YYREEE (reference sequence). The chain's CDR3 is CASSLEQGARETQYF. For the CDR3, the DNA is TGTGCCAGCAGCCTGGAACAGGGGGCGCGAGAGACCCAGTACTTC.

V is TRBV10-3 and J is TRBJ2-3, with 9 positions matching TRBD1. The CDR3 has 14 amino acids. Germline V gene lookup returns CDR1 ENHRY and CDR2 SYGVKD. V lost 6 bases to trimming and J lost 6 bases; unmatched junction nucleotides: 7. DNA for the CDR3: TGTGCCATCAGCCCCGGGACAGGGATCGATACGCAGTATTTT. It is translated as CAISPGTGIDTQYF.

V is TRBV6-5 and J is TRBJ2-2; D might be TRBD2 (6 bases). This CDR3 comprises 14 residues. The germline gives CDR1 MNHEY, CDR2 SVGAGI. V dropped 8 bases and J dropped 5 bases, with 15 bases sitting between them. The CDR3 region has the DNA TGTGCCAGCTACCGGGCTAGCGCAACCGGGGAGCTGTTTTTT. Protein product: CASYRASATGELFF.

This chain uses TRBV5-4 with TRBJ1-2, with 9 bases matching TRBD1. V lost 4 bases and J lost 7; bases outside the gene matches: 2. Per germline, CDR1 SGHNT and CDR2 YYREEE (reference sequence). The CDR3 consists of 12 residues. The CDR3 reads CASSRTGVGYTF. The CDR3, as DNA: TGTGCCAGCAGCCGGACAGGGGTTGGCTACACCTTC.

V usage is TRBV6-5 and J usage is TRBJ1-4; 7 positions match TRBD1. Germline V gives CDR1 MNHEY, CDR2 SVGAGI. The V gene end was trimmed by 6 bases and the J gene end by 5 bases; junction bases not matched to a gene: 6. The CDR3 is made up of 14 amino acids. CDR3 in DNA: TGTGCCAGCAGGCCGGGGACAGAGAATGAAAAACTGTTTTTT. This sequence encodes CASRPGTENEKLFF.

The DNA for the CDR3 is TGTGCCAGCAGCGTAGCTAGTGCAGGGGCAACTGGAAACACCATATATTTT. It is translated as CASSVASAGATGNTIYF. The V call is TRBV9, the J call TRBJ1-3; D possibly corresponds to TRBD1 (6 bases). CDR1 SGDLS and CDR2 YYNGEE come from the germline V gene. Trimming pared 0 bases from V and 2 bases from J, leaving 15 bases between. The CDR3 is 17 residues long.

The chain employs TRBV9 and TRBJ1-1; tentatively, D is TRBD1 (5 bases). The germline V and J ends were trimmed by 0 bases and 0 bases, with 6 bases remaining between them. This CDR3 contains 14 residues. Germline CDR1 is SGDLS and CDR2 is YYNGEE. DNA for the CDR3: TGTGCCAGCAGCGTAGGACAGATGAACACTGAAGCTTTCTTT. Translation gives CASSVGQMNTEAFF.

The chain has TRBV10-3 and TRBJ2-3; perhaps TRBD2 as D (7 bases). This CDR3 contains 16 residues. Trimming cost V 7 bases and J 4 bases, with 21 bases left between them. The germline V gene has CDR1 ENHRY and CDR2 SYGVKD. For the CDR3, the DNA is TGTGCCATCACCCTAGGCGGCGGGGAGGGGGCAGATACGCAGTATTTT. It yields the protein CAITLGGGEGADTQYF.

The chain combines TRBV30 with TRBJ2-5; D might be TRBD2 (7 bases). This CDR3 is 13 amino acids long. CDR1 is GTSNPN and CDR2 is SVGIG in the germline V gene (reference sequence). Trimming cost V 4 bases and J 7 bases, with 16 bases left between them. In nucleotides, the CDR3 is TGTGCCTGGAAAGGGGGGGGGCGAATGACCCAGTACTTC. Its translation is CAWKGGGRMTQYF.

The chain recombines TRBV5-1 with TRBJ2-7, with TRBD1 matching over 9 bases. CDR3 length equals 14 residues. Per germline, CDR1 SGHRS and CDR2 YFSETQ. Unmatched junction bases numbered 3, after V lost 4 bases and J lost 1 base. CDR3 residues: CASSPGTGSYEQYF. In DNA form, the CDR3 reads TGCGCCAGCAGCCCCGGGACAGGGTCCTACGAGCAGTACTTC.

The chain joins TRBV7-2 to TRBJ1-5; 9 bases are shared with TRBD1. The V and J ends lost 5 bases and 7 bases, in that order; junction bases with no gene match: 9. This CDR3 has 15 amino acids. From germline, CDR1 is SGHTA and CDR2 FQGNSA. In DNA form, the CDR3 reads TGTGCCAGCAGCACAAGGGGACAGGGAAACCAGCCCCAGCATTTT. Its translation: CASSTRGQGNQPQHF.

The chain is built from TRBV15 and TRBJ1-2, with D possibly TRBD1 on 5 matching bases. The CDR3 length is 15 residues. The germline CDR1 and CDR2 sequences are LNHNV and YYDKDF (reference sequence). V lost 0 bases to trimming and J lost 14 bases, with 22 bases between them. CDR3 sequence reads: CATSRDSGAGSYETF. The DNA for the CDR3 is TGTGCCACCAGCAGAGATAGTGGGGCAGGTTCCTATGAAACCTTC.

CDR3 protein: CASSELAGLYNEQFF. As DNA, the CDR3 is TGTGCCAGCAGCGAGCTAGCGGGGTTGTACAATGAGCAGTTCTTC. The chain employs TRBV7-3 and TRBJ2-1, with 9 bases lining up with TRBD2. V shed 5 bases and J 4 bases; nucleotides not matched to a gene: 6. The CDR3 has 15 residues. In germline, CDR1 is SGHTA, CDR2 FQGTGA.